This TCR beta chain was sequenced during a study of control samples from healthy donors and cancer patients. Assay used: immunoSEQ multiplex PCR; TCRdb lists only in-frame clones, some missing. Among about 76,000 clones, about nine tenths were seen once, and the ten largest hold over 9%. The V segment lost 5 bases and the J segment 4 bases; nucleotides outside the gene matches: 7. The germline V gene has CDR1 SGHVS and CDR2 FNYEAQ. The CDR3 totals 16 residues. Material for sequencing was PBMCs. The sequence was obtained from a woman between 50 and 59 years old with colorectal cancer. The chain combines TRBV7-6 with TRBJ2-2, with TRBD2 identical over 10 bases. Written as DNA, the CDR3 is TGTGCCAGCAGCCTCCAGCGGGGGGGCCTCACCGGGGAGCTGTTTTTT. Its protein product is CASSLQRGGLTGELFF.